These T cell receptor beta chains were read from a single sample in a study of blood T cells in healthy people across ages. TCRdb fed the 5' RACE reads into MiXCR, producing one record per CDR3 protein. Of some 760,000 distinct CDR3 sequences detected, 20% to 25% appear once; the ten largest clones hold 3.7%. These data were also filed under a second study, of T cells of mothers and their children.

The specimen was blood. The receptors come from a boy aged 5-17 years in good health. The CDR3 runs from the conserved cysteine through the conserved F or W. A D gene is named only where the DNA matches it firmly. Not every row has a clone size; where given, it reads once, few, many or a size class.

>TRBD2|TRBJ2-3|17|few|TRBV29-1
TGCAGCGCCGGACTGAGGGGGGCGGGGGGCCCCACAGATACGCAGTATTTT
CSAGLRGAGGPTDTQYF
>TRBD2|TRBJ2-7|16|few|TRBV14
TGTGCCAGCAGCCCTCCGGGGGGTACCGGGTTGGACGAGCAGTACTTC
CASSPPGGTGLDEQYF
>NA|TRBJ1-4|14|NA|TRBV20-1
TGCAGTGCTCGTCACTCGCGGGCTAATGAAAAACTGTTTTTT
CSARHSRANEKLFF
>TRBD2|TRBJ2-5|13|NA|TRBV7-9
TGTGCCAGCAGCCTTGGGACTAGCGGGGGAAAGTACTTC
CASSLGTSGGKYF
>TRBD2|TRBJ2-3|15|NA|TRBV3-1
TGTGCCAGCAGCCAAGCGCGGGGGGGAATCGATACGCAGTATTTT
CASSQARGGIDTQYF
>TRBD1|TRBJ2-6|19|NA|TRBV11-1
TGTGCCAGCAGTTCGAGGACAGGAGTAATGAGCTCTGGGGCCAACGTCCTGACTTTC
CASSSRTGVMSSGANVLTF
>TRBD1|TRBJ1-5|15|NA|TRBV6-6
TGTGCCAGCAGTTCGGGACAGGGGGCCAATCAGCCCCAGCATTTT
CASSSGQGANQPQHF
>TRBD1|TRBJ2-7|12|many|TRBV29-1
TGCAGCGTTTCCGTAACAGGGGGCGAGCAGTACTTC
CSVSVTGGEQYF
>NA|TRBJ1-4|16|NA|TRBV21-1
TGTGCCAGCAGCAAAGCAGGGGGACAGGGTACTGAAAAACTGTTTTTT
CASSKAGGQGTEKLFF
>NA|TRBJ1-6|17|NA|TRBV7-2
TGTGCCAGCAGCTCCATTGGGGGGAGCTCCTATAATTCACCCCTCCACTTT
CASSSIGGSSYNSPLHF
>NA|TRBJ2-1|15|NA|TRBV19
TGTGCCAGTAGTATCGCCCCCGGGACTCCCAATGAGCAGTTCTTC
CASSIAPGTPNEQFF
>TRBD1|TRBJ2-5|14|many|TRBV7-9
TGTGCCAGCAGCGGAAGGGGGCATGGAGAGACCCAGTACTTC
CASSGRGHGETQYF
>NA|TRBJ2-3|15|few|TRBV6-4
TGTGCCAGCAGTGGACGGTTGGGGAACACAGATACGCAGTATTTT
CASSGRLGNTDTQYF
>NA|TRBJ1-2|20|few|TRBV15
TGTGCCACCAGCCGAGGTCTCGGGGGGGGCGCATCTTTAGCTAACTATGGCTACACCTTC
CATSRGLGGGASLANYGYTF
>NA|TRBJ2-1|14|NA|TRBV5-1
TGCGCCAGCAGCTTGGTAGGGGCAGCCCAGGGTCAGTTCTTC
CASSLVGAAQGQFF
>NA|TRBJ1-4|16|NA|TRBV13
TGTGCCAGCAGTTACGGGGGGACCTCCGGTAATGAAAAACTGTTTTTT
CASSYGGTSGNEKLFF
>TRBD2|TRBJ2-7|14|NA|TRBV20-1
TGCAGTGCTTACGGGCTAGCGGGGTCCTACGAGCAGTACTTC
CSAYGLAGSYEQYF
>NA|TRBJ1-4|17|NA|TRBV28
TGTGCCAGCAGCTCGCTATCCACAGGGCCAACTAATGAAAAACTGTTTTTT
CASSSLSTGPTNEKLFF
>NA|TRBJ2-1|16|NA|TRBV20-1
TGCAGTGCTAGAGATCCGAGGGGGGGTGGTGGGAATGAGCAGTTCTTC
CSARDPRGGGGNEQFF
>NA|TRBJ2-2|13|NA|TRBV11-2
TGTGCCAGCAGGCGGGCCCTCACCGGGGAGCTGTTTTTT
CASRRALTGELFF
>NA|TRBJ1-2|14|few|TRBV12-3/TRBV12-4
TGTGCCAGCAGTTCTCCTTCTGTGGTTGGTGGCTACACCTTC
CASSSPSVVGGYTF
>NA|TRBJ1-3|13|few|TRBV6-5
TGCGGGGTTCGGACAGCCTCCGGAAACACCATATATTTT
CGVRTASGNTIYF
>NA|TRBJ2-2|15|NA|TRBV7-9
TGTGCCAGCAGCTTATTAGCGGAGCACACCGGGGAGCTGTTTTTT
CASSLLAEHTGELFF
>NA|TRBJ2-1|16|NA|TRBV12-3/TRBV12-4
NA
CASSFGPGRTYNEQFF
>NA|TRBJ2-3|15|NA|TRBV7-2
TGTGCCAGCAGCTTAGTAACTCTCCGCACAGATACGCAGTATTTT
CASSLVTLRTDTQYF
>NA|TRBJ1-2|13|NA|TRBV3-1
TGTGCCAGCAGCCAAGAGAAGGGGAGCGGCTACACCTTC
CASSQEKGSGYTF
>NA|TRBJ2-7|12|few|TRBV20-1
TGCAGTGCTACTAGTTCAGGGTCCGAGCAGTACTTC
CSATSSGSEQYF
>TRBD1|TRBJ1-2|13|NA|TRBV4-1
TGCGCCAGCAGCCCTACAACAGGGGGCGGCTACACCTTC
CASSPTTGGGYTF
>TRBD2|TRBJ2-2|16|few|TRBV2
TGTGCCAGCAGTGAGGGAAGGCGGGAGAAAACCGGGGAGCTGTTTTTT
CASSEGRREKTGELFF
>NA|TRBJ1-5|15|NA|TRBV12-3/TRBV12-4
TGTGCCAGCAGTTCAGGGGCCGCGGGGAATCAGCCCCAGCATTTT
CASSSGAAGNQPQHF